Below are 4 T cell receptor beta chains sequenced from a single sample in a study of blood T cell repertoires in COVID-19 (dated by TCRdb to 2019 to 2021). Receptors were amplified or captured by the immunoSEQ multiplex PCR assay. The source is immuneACCESS, and TCRdb retained only in-frame sequences with V and J called. Part of the clones is not carried over; for the studies checked, unresolved V genes explain less than half of this, and the remainder is unexplained. The sample includes 200,000 to 250,000 clones, with about 78% observed a single time. The top ten constitute 7% to 8.5% of the sample. The sequencing input was peripheral blood. These receptors were obtained from a woman aged 70-85 years with acute or convalescent COVID-19.

J is TRBJ1-2 and V is TRBV9, with a weak D call TRBD1 (5 bases). The CDR3 is made up of 13 amino acids. Trimming took off 3 bases at V and 4 bases at J, with 10 bases between the two ends. Germline lookup yields CDR1 SGDLS and CDR2 YYNGEE. In nucleotides, the CDR3 is TGTGCCAGCAGCGCGGGACTGGGCTATGGCTACACCTTC. This sequence encodes CASSAGLGYGYTF.

The chain carries TRBV27 and TRBJ1-2; TRBD1 aligns across 9 bases. This CDR3 has 18 amino acids. The germline gives CDR1 MNHEY, CDR2 SMNVEV (reference sequence). Losses at the gene ends were 6 bases for V and 6 bases for J; bases not matched to a gene: 20. The CDR3 is CASRTYRDRAGRTDGYTF. The CDR3, as DNA: TGTGCCAGCAGGACCTACCGGGACAGGGCAGGCCGCACTGATGGCTACACCTTC.

The chain couples TRBV5-1 to TRBJ1-1; TRBD1 matches 11 bases. Trimming took 4 bases from V and 4 from J; bases not matched to a gene: 6. This CDR3 comprises 15 residues. The germline V gene has CDR1 SGHRS and CDR2 YFSETQ. In nucleotides, the CDR3 is TGCGCCAGCAGCCGAGGGACAGGGGGGAGCACTGAAGCTTTCTTT. Its translation: CASSRGTGGSTEAFF.

The chain uses TRBV6-2 or TRBV6-3 and TRBJ2-5; D unresolved. V lost 6 bases, J lost 1 base, and 9 bases lay in between. This CDR3 is built from 13 residues. Germline values: CDR1 MNHEY, CDR2 SVGEGT. The DNA for the CDR3 is TGTGCCAGCAGCCCCTATGCCCAAGAGACCCAGTACTTC. It is translated as CASSPYAQETQYF.